Below, 17 T cell receptor beta chains from the same sample are listed, as sequenced in a study of regulatory T cells in long-lasting Graves disease. Regarding time point: newly diagnosed GD, antithyroid drugs for less than 3 months. Extracted PBMC RNA gave rise to the TCR library. Libraries of TCR beta came from iRepertoire HTBI primers plus Arm-PCR of CDR3 regions. Via MiXCR, TCRdb re-called the multiplex PCR reads, giving one row per CDR3 protein. Altogether 360,000 or so distinct CDR3 sequences are present, roughly 10% being singletons, with the ten largest covering approximately 20%. These data were also filed under a second study, of T cells in Graves' hyperthyroidism and ophthalmopathy.

Sequencing used peripheral blood mononuclear cells (PBMCs), obtained at new diagnosis, from a patient treated with antithyroid drugs. The receptors were sampled from a woman aged 18-29 years with Graves disease.

This clonotype was found a few times. The V call is TRBV7-2, the J call TRBJ1-2; D is possibly TRBD1 (5 bases). Trimming pared 5 bases from V and 2 bases from J, leaving 15 bases between. The germline CDR1 and CDR2 sequences are SGHTA and FQGNSA. CDR3 length equals 15 residues. The CDR3 DNA reads TGTGCCAGCAGCCCCACGGGGAGGGGAAACTATGGCTACACCTTC. Amino acid sequence: CASSPTGRGNYGYTF.

Details on this clonotype: It may be a read error: a sequence one base away is much more abundant. No conserved phenylalanine or tryptophan is present at the end of the CDR3, so a read error is the likely explanation. J is TRBJ1-2 and V is TRBV18; 9 nucleotides line up with TRBD1. The germline V gene has CDR1 KGHSH and CDR2 LQKENI. This CDR3 is 17 amino acids long. The V segment lost 5 bases and the J segment 0 bases; nucleotides outside the gene matches: 10. The CDR3 protein is CASSKTGGAVPNYGYTL. In nucleotides, the CDR3 is TGTGCCAGCTCAAAAACAGGGGGCGCTGTTCCTAACTATGGCTACACCCTC.

The genes are TRBV20-1 and TRBJ2-5; TRBD2 might be the D (6 bases). CDR3 size: 15 residues. V lost 1 base and J lost 2, with 14 bases in between. Germline V gene data show CDR1 as DFQATT and CDR2 as SNEGSKA (reference sequence). Here the CDR3 DNA reads TGCAGTGCTAGAGCTAGCGACGCCGATCAAGAGACCCAGTACTTC. The encoded protein is CSARASDADQETQYF.

The table lists this clonotype with many counts. The chain links TRBV7-9 to TRBJ2-3; TRBD2 aligns across 10 bases. The CDR3 has 15 residues. CDR1 and CDR2 from the germline V gene are SEHNR and FQNEAQ (reference sequence). The trim removed 8 bases at V and 4 bases at J, leaving 9 bases unmatched. CDR3 sequence: CASGSGTSASDTQYF. The CDR3 DNA is TGTGCCAGCGGCTCCGGGACTAGCGCATCAGATACGCAGTATTTT.

This clonotype showed up just a few times. This chain joins TRBV29-1 and TRBJ1-2; D is ambiguous. The CDR3 consists of 15 residues. V was pared by 3 bases and J by 0 bases, with 14 bases between. The germline CDR1 and CDR2 sequences are SQVTM and ANQGSEA. DNA of the CDR3: TGCAGCGTTGACCTCGGGGTGCTTCCTAACTATGGCTACACCTTC. This codes for CSVDLGVLPNYGYTF.

There are many counts of this clonotype. V and J are TRBV2 and TRBJ2-7; 9 positions match TRBD2. The CDR3 loop spans 13 amino acids. Germline lookup yields CDR1 SNHLY and CDR2 FYNNEI. The junction had 3 bases not matched to a gene; V was cut back by 5 bases and J by 4 bases. The DNA for the CDR3 is TGTGCCAGCAGTCCCAGCGGGAGGTACGAGCAGTACTTC. Translation gives CASSPSGRYEQYF.

Only a few counts were recorded for this clonotype. This chain links TRBV27 with TRBJ2-2; unclear D gene. Trimming pared 3 bases from V and 6 bases from J, leaving 11 bases between. The CDR3 consists of 14 residues. Germline V gene data show CDR1 as MNHEY and CDR2 as SMNVEV (reference sequence). CDR3 nucleotide sequence: TGTGCCAGCAGTTTGGAGAGTCCTGCCGGGGAGCTGTTTTTT. Translated: CASSLESPAGELFF.

V usage is TRBV11-2 and J usage is TRBJ2-3; 10 bases line up with TRBD2. The CDR3 is 22 amino acids. Germline-derived CDR1 and CDR2 are SGHAT and FQNNGV. Trimming removed 1 base from V and 0 bases from J; junction bases left unmatched: 19. As DNA, the CDR3 is TGTGCCAGCAGCTTAGGTTGGTGGGAGGAAGCGGGGGGGCCGATTAGCACAGATACGCAGTATTTT. This encodes CASSLGWWEEAGGPISTDTQYF.

The sample holds many counts of this clonotype. The rearrangement joins TRBV7-8 to TRBJ1-2; D unclear. V was pared by 1 base and J by 4 bases, with 7 bases between. Germline loops: CDR1 SGHVS, CDR2 FQNEAQ. The CDR3 is 13 residues long. CDR3 nucleotides: TGTGCCAGCAGCTTAGTGGCAGGCTATGGCTACACCTTC. Translating it yields CASSLVAGYGYTF.

This clonotype was recorded many times. The chain is built from TRBV7-8 and TRBJ2-7; D is uncertain. This CDR3 is 15 amino acids long. V gave up 5 bases and J gave up 4 bases, with 18 bases separating them. CDR1 SGHVS and CDR2 FQNEAQ come from the germline V gene. CDR3 coding DNA: TGTGCCAGCAGCCCACCCAACCTCGTCCTGTACGAGCAGTACTTC. This codes for CASSPPNLVLYEQYF.

This clonotype was seen ten or more times. The V and J genes are TRBV15 and TRBJ1-1; D unresolved. V lost 5 bases to trimming and J lost 7 bases, with 14 bases between them. Germline V gene lookup returns CDR1 LNHNV and CDR2 YYDKDF (reference sequence). The CDR3 sequence is 13 residues long. CDR3 region: CATSAERTYEAFF. CDR3 in DNA: TGTGCCACCAGCGCAGAACGGACGTATGAAGCTTTCTTT.

This clonotype was counted ten times or more. The rearrangement links TRBV20-1 to TRBJ1-5; D is perhaps TRBD1 (5 bases). Trimming removed 1 base from V and 2 bases from J, with 12 bases in between. The CDR3 totals 15 residues. Germline assignment: CDR1 DFQATT and CDR2 SNEGSKA (reference sequence). CDR3 DNA sequence: TGCAGTGCTAGAGCTACCATGGGACGCAATCAGCCCCAGCATTTT. Translated, it gives CSARATMGRNQPQHF.

The V gene is TRBV7-9, the J gene TRBJ2-5; a possible D gene is TRBD2 (6 bases). The V end lost 1 base, the J end lost 2 bases, and 17 bases lay between the germline ends. This CDR3 region has 17 residues. Germline-derived CDR1 and CDR2 are SEHNR and FQNEAQ (reference sequence). The CDR3 bases are TGTGCCAGCAGCTTAGTAGGGGCGGGGAAAACTCAAGAGACCCAGTACTTC. Residues: CASSLVGAGKTQETQYF.

This clonotype was seen a few times. The chain links TRBV20-1 to TRBJ2-2, with a weak D call TRBD1 (5 bases). The CDR3 spans 16 residues. Germline values: CDR1 DFQATT, CDR2 SNEGSKA (reference sequence). V lost 0 bases to trimming and J lost 3 bases, with 14 bases between them. CDR3 protein: CSARDNLQGHTGELFF. DNA for the CDR3: TGCAGTGCTAGAGATAATTTGCAGGGCCACACCGGGGAGCTGTTTTTT.

V usage is TRBV28 and J usage is TRBJ2-7; TRBD2 might be the D (5 bases). This CDR3 is 11 amino acids long. Germline CDR1 and CDR2: MDHEN and SYDVKM. Trimming stripped 10 bases from V and 5 bases from J, with 12 bases between. The CDR3 nucleotides are TGTGCCACCGGACTGTACGACGAGCAGTACTTC. Protein sequence: CATGLYDEQYF. The variable domain in full, with the rest retrieved from reference TRBV28 and TRBJ2-7, is DVKVTQSSRYLVKRTGEKVFLECVQDMDHENMFWYRQDPGLGLRLIYFSYDVKMKEKGDIPEGYSVSREKKERFSLILESASTNQTSMYLCATGLYDEQYFGPGTRLTVT.

Only a few counts were recorded for this clonotype. This rearrangement joins TRBV7-2 to TRBJ2-1, with D tentatively TRBD1 (6 bases). Trimming stripped 3 bases from V and 5 bases from J, with 11 bases between. Germline CDR1 reads SGHTA; CDR2 reads FQGNSA. The CDR3 has 14 amino acids. The chain's CDR3 is CASSLSRGNNEQFF. The CDR3 bases are TGTGCCAGCAGCTTGTCGAGGGGGAACAATGAGCAGTTCTTC.

The CDR3 loop is CASSYSGVDYGYTF. The DNA of the CDR3 is TGTGCCAGCAGTTACTCTGGGGTAGACTATGGCTACACCTTC. V usage is TRBV6-9 and J usage is TRBJ1-2; no firm D call. The V end lost 3 bases, the J end lost 3 bases, and 11 bases lay between the germline ends. The CDR3 covers 14 residues. Per the germline V gene, CDR1 is MNHGY and CDR2 is SVAAGI.